Listed here are 3 T cell receptor beta chains from one sample, sequenced in a study of circulating CD8 cells and anti-PD-1 response in melanoma (dated by TCRdb to about 2020). Using a BD FACSAria II cell sorter, four subsets defined by PD-1 and/or TIGIT were sorted from live CD3+CD8+TCRalphabeta+ cells. The instrument was a NextSeq 500. Starting from roughly 15 ng of total RNA, TCR libraries were made with the QIAseq Immune Repertoire RNA Library Kit, Human TCR Panel. Using fastp trimming at Q25 and MiXCR clonotype assembly, TCRdb reanalyzed the public sequencing data and kept in-frame beta chains. Each CDR3 protein appears once, grouped with its most common genes and DNA. The sample table shows about 450 distinct CDR3 sequences, and over 5% are seen once. Jointly, the top ten make up around 19% of the sample. The sequencing here drew on CD8+ T cells from PBMCs, taken at baseline or after one month of anti-PD-1 therapy (not recorded which). These receptors were obtained from a human donor with melanoma.

As to this clonotype: A much larger clonotype is one base distant, so this may be a read error. The V call is TRBV28, the J call TRBJ1-5; the D gene is possibly TRBD1 (6 bases). This CDR3 is 17 amino acids long. The V and J ends lost 1 base and 5 bases respectively, with 18 bases between them. Per the germline V gene, CDR1 is MDHEN and CDR2 is SYDVKM. The CDR3 region is CASSLLNRVVSYQPQHF. The CDR3 DNA follows: TGTGCCAGCAGTTTATTGAACAGGGTGGTTAGTTATCAGCCCCAGCATTTT.

By share, this clonotype ranks as large. The chain carries TRBV4-2 and TRBJ2-2; 14 bases fit TRBD2. Trimming at V came to 3 bases and at J to 6 bases, leaving 9 bases not matched to a gene. The CDR3 has 18 amino acids. Germline loops: CDR1 LGHNA, CDR2 YNFKEQ. The CDR3 loop reads CASSHEGTSGGGAGELFF. DNA for the CDR3: TGTGCCAGCAGCCACGAGGGGACTAGCGGGGGTGGAGCCGGGGAGCTGTTTTTT.

J is TRBJ1-5 and V is TRBV2, with D possibly being TRBD1 (5 bases). The germline V gene encodes CDR1 SNHLY and CDR2 FYNNEI. V was cut by 5 bases and J by 0 bases, with 11 bases left in between. The CDR3 covers 15 residues. The CDR3 spells CASSLTVNSNQPQHF. As DNA, the CDR3 is TGTGCCAGCAGTCTGACAGTGAATAGCAATCAGCCCCAGCATTTT.